The table lists the clone carrying this T cell receptor (beta chain) with a few counts. Its antigen is undetermined. With molecular barcodes, quantitative 5'-RACE was used to make the TCR beta libraries. Using its own MiXCR run on the 5' RACE reads, TCRdb lists one record per CDR3 protein. The data contain around 150,000 distinct CDR3 sequences, around a tenth of them singletons. This entry belongs to a study of CD8 T cells in ankylosing spondylitis. Study conclusions and caveats: Disease-linked clones bore a CD8+ phenotype, appearing relatively rarely in peripheral blood. Reports of some motif variants in reactive arthritis synovial fluid and blood predate this one. Significant enrichment of disease-linked clones was reportedly seen in matched ankylosing spondylitis synovial fluid.

The CDR3 extends over 13 amino acids. With 3 bases removed from V and 5 bases from J, the gap between germline ends came to 8 bases. The source material was blood, either unsorted or a sorted T cell fraction (not recorded which). The TCR comes from a male donor with ankylosing spondylitis or in good health (not recorded which). The genes are TRBV12-3 or TRBV12-4 and TRBJ1-5; unclear D gene. CDR3 residues: CASSLNSHQPQHF. In nucleotides, the CDR3 is TGTGCCAGCAGTTTGAACAGCCATCAGCCCCAGCATTTT.